Listed below are T cell receptor beta chains from one sample, sequenced in a study of cytomegalovirus exposure and HLA in healthy donors. The method was immunoSEQ multiplex PCR; TCRdb's version includes in-frame clones alone and lacks a portion of them. The sample yields some 100,000 clones, about four fifths seen once. Input material: PBMCs. Source of these receptors: a woman in her seventies in good health and CMV-seropositive. Each CDR3 is given with its conserved first and last residue. Each record gives: D gene, J gene, clone size, V gene, CDR3 protein, CDR3 DNA. The D gene is left open where the match is weak. Clone size is given for some rows only: seen once, a few or many times, or a class if the clone is expanded.

>TRBD1|TRBJ1-5|once|TRBV30
CAWSKGQGARPQHF
TGTGCCTGGAGTAAAGGACAGGGGGCTAGGCCCCAGCATTTT
>.|TRBJ2-7|.|TRBV12-5
CASGLAPGVSPYEQYF
TGTGCTAGTGGTTTGGCCCCCGGGGTATCGCCCTACGAGCAGTACTTC
>.|TRBJ1-2|.|TRBV4-1
CASSQAPTANYGYTF
TGCGCCAGCAGCCAAGCGCCGACAGCTAACTATGGCTACACCTTC
>.|TRBJ2-7|once|TRBV19
CASSVQGGSYEQYF
TGTGCCAGTAGTGTACAGGGTGGATCCTACGAGCAGTACTTC
>TRBD2|TRBJ2-1|.|TRBV27
CASSFSGLVGYNEQFF
TGTGCCAGCAGTTTCTCGGGACTAGTAGGCTACAATGAGCAGTTCTTC
>.|TRBJ1-6|.|TRBV18
CASSPNVLSNSPLHF
TGTGCCAGCTCACCAAATGTCCTGAGTAATTCACCCCTCCACTTT
>.|TRBJ2-2|.|TRBV4-3
CASGPLNTGELFF
TGCGCCAGCGGGCCCCTAAACACCGGGGAGCTGTTTTTT
>TRBD1|TRBJ2-7|.|TRBV11-1
CASRLGQGRVDF
TGTGCCAGCAGATTGGGACAGGGCAGGGTCGACTTC
>.|TRBJ2-4|.|TRBV13
CASSRREGEANIQYF
TGTGCCAGCAGCCGCAGGGAAGGGGAAGCGAACATTCAGTACTTC
>.|TRBJ2-2|.|TRBV4-3
CASSQVPGLRPTGELFF
TGCGCCAGCAGCCAAGTTCCGGGACTCCGCCCCACCGGGGAGCTGTTTTTT
>.|TRBJ2-2|.|TRBV2
CATQQGRTNTGELFF
TGTGCCACTCAACAGGGCAGGACAAACACCGGGGAGCTGTTTTTT
>TRBD2|TRBJ2-3|.|TRBV11-2
CASSLTIAGGPSSTDTQYF
TGTGCCAGCAGCTTGACTATAGCGGGAGGGCCCTCTTCCACAGATACGCAGTATTTT
>TRBD1|TRBJ2-3|.|TRBV20-1
CSADRVGTQYF
TGCAGTGCGGACAGGGTTGGTACGCAGTATTTT
>TRBD1|TRBJ2-5|.|TRBV7-2
CASSLLTGAPQETQYF
TGTGCCAGCAGCCTTCTGACAGGGGCCCCCCAAGAGACCCAGTACTTC
>.|TRBJ2-4|.|TRBV6-4
CASSPTRVSAKNIQYF
TGTGCCAGCAGTCCAACCAGGGTTTCCGCCAAAAACATTCAGTACTTC
>.|TRBJ1-3|.|TRBV19
CASSYLGGNTIYF
TGTGCCAGTAGCTACCTCGGGGGAAACACCATATATTTT
>.|TRBJ1-5|.|TRBV6-5
CASSYGRLSNQPQHF
TGTGCCAGCAGTTACGGAAGACTTAGCAATCAGCCCCAGCATTTT
>TRBD2|TRBJ2-1|.|TRBV5-1
CASSFQRENYEQFF
TGCGCCAGCAGCTTCCAGCGGGAGAACTATGAGCAGTTCTTC
>TRBD2|TRBJ2-1|once|TRBV25-1
CASSFPSGGREQFF
TGTGCCAGCAGTTTCCCCTCGGGGGGGCGGGAGCAGTTCTTC
>.|TRBJ2-7|.|TRBV6-1
CASSESSYEQYF
TGTGCCAGCAGTGAGAGCTCCTACGAGCAGTACTTC
>TRBD1|TRBJ2-7|.|TRBV7-2
CASKLQGDLGYEQYF
TGTGCCAGCAAACTACAGGGGGATTTGGGATACGAGCAGTACTTC
>TRBD1|TRBJ2-1|once|TRBV28
CASRLRGNRDNEQFF
TGTGCCAGCAGACTCAGGGGGAATAGGGACAATGAGCAGTTCTTC
>.|TRBJ1-1|.|TRBV10-2
CASSRRVWDTEAFF
TGCGCCAGCAGCCGTCGGGTGTGGGACACTGAAGCTTTCTTT
>.|TRBJ2-3|.|TRBV12-5
CASGPHKDTQYF
TGTGCTAGTGGTCCCCACAAAGATACGCAGTATTTT
>TRBD2|TRBJ2-3|.|TRBV5-4
CASSLDLGLAGGRGTDTQYF
TGTGCCAGCAGCTTGGACCTGGGACTAGCGGGGGGGCGAGGCACAGATACGCAGTATTTT
>TRBD1|TRBJ2-7|.|TRBV2
CASRGQGGYEQYF
TGTGCCAGCAGAGGACAGGGTGGGTACGAGCAGTACTTC
>.|TRBJ2-5|.|TRBV5-4
CASSLWGQGKSETQYF
TGTGCCAGCAGCTTGTGGGGGCAGGGGAAATCAGAGACCCAGTACTTC
>.|TRBJ2-1|.|TRBV11-2
CASSLGREQFF
TGTGCCAGCAGCTTAGGGCGGGAGCAGTTCTTC
>.|TRBJ1-2|.|TRBV19
CASRATGILNYGYTF
TGTGCCAGTAGGGCGACAGGCATACTAAACTATGGCTACACCTTC
>.|TRBJ1-1|.|TRBV6-5
CASSYVGANTEAFF
TGTGCCAGCAGTTACGTTGGAGCGAACACTGAAGCTTTCTTT
>TRBD1|TRBJ2-5|.|TRBV19
CASRSGGTGIQETQYF
TGTGCCAGTAGGAGTGGAGGGACAGGTATTCAAGAGACCCAGTACTTC
>.|TRBJ2-7|once|TRBV7-9
CASSSFEQAYEQYF
TGTGCCAGCAGCAGTTTTGAGCAGGCCTACGAGCAGTACTTC
>.|TRBJ1-1|.|TRBV6-1
CASSDAVRTAFF
TGTGCCAGCAGTGACGCGGTCCGTACAGCTTTCTTT
>TRBD2|TRBJ2-7|.|TRBV7-8
CASSFREDYEQYF
TGTGCCAGCAGCTTCCGGGAGGACTACGAGCAGTACTTC
>.|TRBJ2-7|.|TRBV2
CASRQGSYEQYF
TGTGCCAGCAGACAGGGTTCCTACGAGCAGTACTTC
>.|TRBJ2-3|.|TRBV19
CASSIDRGDTQYF
TGTGCCAGTAGTATAGATCGAGGAGATACGCAGTATTTT
>.|TRBJ1-5|few|TRBV5-1
CASSPGQINQPQHF
TGCGCCAGCAGCCCCGGACAGATCAATCAGCCCCAGCATTTT
>.|TRBJ1-2|.|TRBV11-2
CASSLASVGYTF
TGTGCCAGCAGCTTAGCGTCCGTTGGCTACACCTTC
>.|TRBJ2-2|few|TRBV19
CASSIEMRRGLNTGELFF
TGTGCCAGTAGTATAGAGATGCGGAGGGGGCTAAACACCGGGGAGCTGTTTTTT
>.|TRBJ2-1|.|TRBV7-2
CASSLAGFREQFF
TGTGCCAGCAGCTTAGCCGGGTTTAGGGAGCAGTTCTTC
>TRBD1|TRBJ1-4|once|TRBV2
CASREPGQGDEKLFF
TGTGCCAGCAGGGAGCCGGGACAGGGTGATGAAAAACTGTTTTTT
>.|TRBJ2-2|.|TRBV4-1
CASSPRFVTASTGELFF
TGCGCCAGCAGTCCCAGGTTTGTGACAGCTTCCACCGGGGAGCTGTTTTTT
>.|TRBJ2-4|.|TRBV28
CASSLSDFRDIAKNIQYF
TGTGCCAGCAGTTTATCGGATTTCCGGGATATAGCCAAAAACATTCAGTACTTC
>TRBD2|TRBJ2-5|.|TRBV5-6
CASSFRTSGTQETQYF
TGTGCCAGCAGCTTCCGGACTAGCGGGACCCAAGAGACCCAGTACTTC
>.|TRBJ2-3|.|TRBV29-1
CSVGGQFASTDTQYF
TGCAGCGTTGGGGGCCAATTCGCTAGCACAGATACGCAGTATTTT
>.|TRBJ2-7|.|TRBV10-3
CATGEQAYEQYF
TGTGCCACAGGGGAGCAGGCCTACGAGCAGTACTTC
>.|TRBJ2-3|.|TRBV5-6
CASSLGVSGGLIDTQYF
TGTGCCAGCAGCTTGGGAGTCTCCGGGGGTCTCATAGATACGCAGTATTTT
>.|TRBJ2-3|.|TRBV10-1
CASSDGQGYADTQYF
TGCGCCAGCAGTGATGGGCAGGGATATGCAGATACGCAGTATTTT
>.|TRBJ1-5|once|TRBV10-3
CAISGQANQPQHF
TGTGCCATCAGTGGTCAGGCCAATCAGCCCCAGCATTTT
>TRBD2|TRBJ2-7|once|TRBV27
CASSSITGTSGGSEQYF
TGTGCCAGCAGTTCAATAACCGGGACTAGCGGGGGTAGCGAGCAGTACTTC
>TRBD1|TRBJ1-5|.|TRBV30
CAWSTGVSNQPQHF
TGTGCCTGGTCAACAGGGGTTAGCAATCAGCCCCAGCATTTT
>.|TRBJ2-7|.|TRBV9
CASSATGKSAYEQYF
TGTGCCAGCAGCGCCACAGGCAAGAGCGCCTACGAGCAGTACTTC